These 21 T cell receptor beta chains were all obtained from the same sample, sequenced in a study of T-cell reconstitution after alpha-beta-depleted transplantation in children. The TCRbeta library incorporated unique molecular identifiers. A single record per CDR3 protein comes from TCRdb applying MiXCR to the PCR reads. The sample contains hundreds of thousands of distinct CDR3 sequences, 10% to 15% of which appear only once. Sequencing was performed on PBMCs, mostly from graft donor cells, taken 360 days after TCRalphabeta/CD19-depleted stem cell transplant. Receptors originate from a male patient under 18 who had a stem cell transplant for acute myeloid leukemia, so the T cells may come from the graft donor.

The chain has TRBV7-2 and TRBJ1-5; perhaps TRBD1 as D (6 bases). Germline CDR1 reads SGHTA; CDR2 reads FQGNSA. Between the trimmed V and J ends, which lost 2 bases and 2 bases, there was a span of 7 bases. CDR3 length equals 14 residues. CDR3 in amino acids: CASSLNRGNQPQHF. In nucleotides, the CDR3 is TGTGCCAGCAGCTTAAACAGGGGCAATCAGCCCCAGCATTTT.

This clonotype came up many times. The chain uses TRBV6-2 or TRBV6-3 and TRBJ2-1; possibly TRBD1 for D (5 bases). CDR3 size: 13 residues. The germline gives CDR1 MNHEY, CDR2 SVGEGT. Trimming left V 5 bases short and J 4 bases short, with 9 bases between. The CDR3 here is CASSTDRYNEQFF. In nucleotides, the CDR3 is TGTGCCAGCAGTACCGACAGATACAATGAGCAGTTCTTC.

This clonotype was recorded at least ten times. The chain couples TRBV7-6 to TRBJ2-2; the D gene is possibly TRBD2 (6 bases). CDR3 size: 15 residues. Germline V gene data show CDR1 as SGHVS and CDR2 as FNYEAQ. Trimming shortened V by 5 bases and J by 4 bases, and 14 bases separated the two germline ends. CDR3 protein: CASSLRDFGTGELFF. The CDR3 DNA is TGTGCCAGCAGCCTAAGGGACTTTGGCACCGGGGAGCTGTTTTTT.

The chain combines TRBV12-3 or TRBV12-4 with TRBJ2-3; possibly TRBD2 for D (6 bases). The CDR3 runs to 13 residues. The V gene lost 6 bases and the J gene lost 6 bases, with 13 bases spanning the gap. The CDR3 sequence: CASRPGGSDTQYF. The CDR3 coding sequence is TGTGCCAGCAGGCCCGGGGGTAGCGATACGCAGTATTTT.

This clonotype was seen many times. CDR3 loop: CASSRDSAYEQYF. CDR3 DNA: TGTGCCAGCAGTCGGGACAGTGCCTACGAGCAGTACTTC. The chain combines TRBV6-2 or TRBV6-3 with TRBJ2-7; TRBD1 matches at 7 bases. J gave up 2 bases and V 5 bases, and 3 bases lay outside the gene matches. Germline loops: CDR1 MNHEY, CDR2 SVGEGT. CDR3 length: 13 amino acids.

This clonotype has ten or more counts. This sequence joins TRBV25-1 and TRBJ2-7; TRBD1 matches 8 bases. Germline values: CDR1 MGHDK, CDR2 SYGVNS. The CDR3 has 14 residues. The J segment lost 0 bases and the V segment lost 5 bases, leaving 3 bases of the junction unmatched. The CDR3 DNA is TGTGCCAGCAGTAAGGACAGGGTCTCCTACGAGCAGTACTTC. Its translation is CASSKDRVSYEQYF.

This clonotype was seen only a few times. The chain combines TRBV15 with TRBJ1-5, with a possible D match to TRBD1 (5 bases). Germline V gene lookup returns CDR1 LNHNV and CDR2 YYDKDF (reference sequence). The V gene lost 0 bases and the J gene lost 4 bases, with 10 bases spanning the gap. The CDR3 runs 15 residues. The CDR3 is CATSRERGLNQPQHF. CDR3 DNA sequence: TGTGCCACCAGCAGAGAGAGGGGCCTAAATCAGCCCCAGCATTTT.

V is TRBV25-1 and J is TRBJ2-4, with TRBD2 matching 9 bases. Germline V gene data show CDR1 as MGHDK and CDR2 as SYGVNS. This CDR3 contains 16 residues. The ends lost 4 bases at V and 3 bases at J; junction bases unmatched: 7. The CDR3 is CASSAGLAGIKNIQYF. CDR3 sequence (DNA): TGTGCCAGCAGTGCGGGGCTAGCGGGAATCAAAAACATTCAGTACTTC.

On this clonotype itself: A read error may produce the germline difference seen at one junction end. This rearrangement joins TRBV28 to TRBJ2-4; 7 bases are a match to TRBD2. CDR1 and CDR2 from the germline V gene are MDHEN and SYDVKM. This CDR3 comprises 12 residues. The CDR3 DNA reads as TGTGCCAGCAGTTTGGCCTTAGCGGGTGCCGTCTTC. Its translation: CASSLALAGAVF.

This clonotype was counted many times. The chain is built from TRBV20-1 and TRBJ1-5; possible D gene TRBD1, 6 bases. There are 21 residues in the CDR3. Trimming stripped 6 bases from V and 0 bases from J, with 33 bases between. The germline V gene has CDR1 DFQATT and CDR2 SNEGSKA (reference sequence). Here the CDR3 DNA reads TGCAGTGCAATTACAGGGACCCCCCCTTGGGGAACCCTTTATAGCAATCAGCCCCAGCATTTT. This encodes CSAITGTPPWGTLYSNQPQHF.

The chain carries TRBV6-5 and TRBJ2-5; D possibly corresponds to TRBD1 (5 bases). Germline V gives CDR1 MNHEY, CDR2 SVGAGI. The CDR3 covers 15 residues. V gave up 4 bases and J gave up 4 bases, with 16 bases separating them. The CDR3 reads CASSSDGHHAETQYF. CDR3 nucleotide sequence: TGTGCCAGCAGTTCCGACGGACACCACGCAGAGACCCAGTACTTC.

The chain is built from TRBV4-2 and TRBJ2-1, with no clear D. V was trimmed by 1 base and J by 9 bases, leaving 10 bases between them. Germline CDR1 LGHNA, CDR2 YNFKEQ. This CDR3 region has 13 residues. The CDR3 nucleotides are TGTGCCAGCAGCCAAGTCCCTTGGATTGAGCAGTTCTTC. Translating gives CASSQVPWIEQFF.

This clonotype was seen a few times. The CDR3 DNA follows: TGCGCCAGCAGCCAGGCCGGGACTCCTCACAATGAGCAGTTCTTC. As protein: CASSQAGTPHNEQFF. The rearrangement uses TRBV4-3 and TRBJ2-1; D might be TRBD2 (6 bases). V was clipped by 3 bases and J by 5 bases, with 14 bases between them. Germline CDR1 and CDR2: LGHNA and YSLEER. CDR3 length: 15 amino acids.

This chain connects TRBV29-1 to TRBJ2-5; possibly TRBD1 or TRBD2 for D (5 bases each). CDR1 SQVTM and CDR2 ANQGSEA come from the germline V gene. V lost 6 bases, J lost 3 bases, and 17 bases lay in between. The CDR3 is 14 amino acids. Here the CDR3 DNA reads TGCAGCGTACCGCCCCCGGGGCTAGAAGAGACCCAGTACTTC. It is translated as CSVPPPGLEETQYF.

The gene calls are TRBV7-2 and TRBJ2-5, with D perhaps TRBD1 (5 bases). This CDR3 is built from 14 residues. V was clipped by 4 bases and J by 1 base, with 10 bases between them. CDR1 is SGHTA and CDR2 is FQGNSA in the germline V gene. CDR3 sequence reads: CASSSIDSQETQYF. In DNA form, the CDR3 reads TGTGCCAGCAGCTCCATAGACAGCCAAGAGACCCAGTACTTC. Using reference TRBV7-2 and TRBJ2-5 for the parts outside the CDR3, the full variable domain is GAGVSQSPSNKVTEKGKDVELRCDPISGHTALYWYRQSLGQGLEFLIYFQGNSAPDKSGLPSDRFSAERTGGSVSTLTIQRTQQEDSAVYLCASSSIDSQETQYFGPGTRLLVL.

J is TRBJ2-5 and V is TRBV27; the D is unclear. The CDR3 has 13 amino acids. Deletions cut 4 bases from V and 3 bases from J, with 9 bases between. In germline, CDR1 is MNHEY, CDR2 SMNVEV (reference sequence). CDR3 amino acids: CASSSYTEETQYF. The CDR3 DNA reads as TGTGCCAGCAGTTCATATACAGAAGAGACCCAGTACTTC.

This chain links TRBV12-3 or TRBV12-4 with TRBJ2-1; 11 positions agree with TRBD2. The CDR3 has 15 residues. The V segment lost 3 bases and the J segment 7 bases; nucleotides outside the gene matches: 5. This chain's CDR3 is CASSFSGLAENEQFF. CDR3 DNA: TGTGCCAGCAGTTTCTCGGGACTAGCGGAAAATGAGCAGTTCTTC.

There are a few counts of this clonotype. V usage is TRBV30 and J usage is TRBJ2-2; 8 nucleotides line up with TRBD2. V shed 5 bases, J shed 6 bases, and the junction held 2 bases outside the gene matches. CDR3 length equals 12 residues. The germline CDR1 and CDR2 sequences are GTSNPN and SVGIG (reference sequence). CDR3 bases: TGTGCCTGGGGGACTAGTGCCGGGGAGCTGTTTTTT. It is translated as CAWGTSAGELFF.

This clonotype was seen at least ten times. This chain connects TRBV4-2 to TRBJ2-2, with TRBD2 identical over 9 bases. Per germline, CDR1 LGHNA and CDR2 YNFKEQ. The CDR3 has 16 residues. The V segment lost 1 base and the J segment 4 bases; nucleotides outside the gene matches: 4. The DNA of the CDR3 is TGTGCCAGCAGCCAAGGTAGCGGGAGACTCACCGGGGAGCTGTTTTTT. Amino acids: CASSQGSGRLTGELFF.

This clonotype was observed a handful of times. The CDR3 DNA reads TGTGCCAGCAGCTTAGATTCGCGGGGGGATCTAGGGGAGACCCAGTACTTC. Its translation: CASSLDSRGDLGETQYF. The chain links TRBV11-2 to TRBJ2-5; 8 bases align to TRBD2. The CDR3 has 17 amino acids. Germline CDR1 reads SGHAT; CDR2 reads FQNNGV. J was trimmed by 5 bases and V by 0 bases; bases with no gene match: 11.

J is TRBJ2-1 and V is TRBV9, with a tentative D call TRBD1 (6 bases). The CDR3 runs to 17 residues. V shed 0 bases and J shed 4 bases, with 17 bases lying between them. Germline V gene sequence: CDR1 SGDLS, CDR2 YYNGEE. This chain's CDR3 is CASSVDLGQRGYNEQFF. The CDR3 DNA reads TGTGCCAGCAGCGTAGACCTCGGACAAAGGGGGTACAATGAGCAGTTCTTC.